A selection of T cell receptor beta chains follows, all from one sample in a study of blood T cell repertoires in COVID-19. Sequenced by immunoSEQ multiplex PCR; TCRdb stores in-frame clones only, minus some. Of 100,000 or so clones in the sample, approximately 81% were seen once. The sequenced sample consisted of peripheral blood. These receptors were taken from a man older than 75 with acute or convalescent COVID-19. The CDR3 runs from the conserved cysteine through the conserved F or W. D genes are given only for firm matches. Only some rows state a clone size, as once, few, many or a class for expanded clones.

j_gene: TRBJ2-3
d_gene: -
v_gene: TRBV6-5
abundance: once
CDR3aa: CASSYARADTQYF
CDR3nt: TGTGCCAGCAGTTACGCGAGGGCAGATACGCAGTATTTT

j_gene: TRBJ1-6
d_gene: TRBD1
v_gene: TRBV5-1
abundance: -
CDR3aa: CASSLEPQGAGNNSPLHF
CDR3nt: TGCGCCAGCAGCTTGGAACCACAGGGGGCCGGGAATAATTCACCCCTCCACTTT

j_gene: TRBJ2-2
d_gene: -
v_gene: TRBV25-1
abundance: -
CDR3aa: CASSVLLTGELFF
CDR3nt: TGTGCCAGCAGTGTTCTCTTGACCGGGGAGCTGTTTTTT

j_gene: TRBJ1-2
d_gene: TRBD1
v_gene: TRBV7-3
abundance: few
CDR3aa: CASSLTGDSETYGYTF
CDR3nt: TGTGCCAGCAGCTTAACTGGGGACAGCGAAACCTATGGCTACACCTTC

j_gene: TRBJ2-5
d_gene: TRBD2
v_gene: TRBV7-2
abundance: -
CDR3aa: CASSPGGLAGKETQYF
CDR3nt: TGTGCCAGCAGCCCTGGAGGGCTAGCGGGTAAAGAGACCCAGTACTTC

j_gene: TRBJ1-3
d_gene: -
v_gene: TRBV4-3
abundance: -
CDR3aa: CASSQQTGFGNTIYF
CDR3nt: TGCGCCAGCAGCCAACAAACAGGGTTCGGAAACACCATATATTTT

j_gene: TRBJ1-3
d_gene: TRBD1
v_gene: TRBV28
abundance: -
CDR3aa: CASSFATGFAGNTIYF
CDR3nt: TGTGCCAGCAGTTTCGCGACAGGGTTTGCTGGAAACACCATATATTTT

j_gene: TRBJ1-1
d_gene: -
v_gene: TRBV6-2/TRBV6-3
abundance: -
CDR3aa: CASSYSMTPQGWYTEAFF
CDR3nt: TGTGCCAGCAGTTACTCGATGACGCCCCAGGGCTGGTACACTGAAGCTTTCTTT

j_gene: TRBJ1-5
d_gene: TRBD1
v_gene: TRBV7-2
abundance: -
CDR3aa: CASSLVGRGRGQPQHF
CDR3nt: TGTGCCAGCAGCTTAGTTGGCAGGGGGAGAGGTCAGCCCCAGCATTTT

j_gene: TRBJ1-1
d_gene: -
v_gene: TRBV6-4
abundance: -
CDR3aa: CASSEERGHEAFF
CDR3nt: TGTGCCAGCTCTGAAGAGAGGGGACACGAAGCTTTCTTT

j_gene: TRBJ2-7
d_gene: TRBD1
v_gene: TRBV5-4
abundance: -
CDR3aa: CASSQTGRPYEQYF
CDR3nt: TGTGCCAGCAGCCAGACAGGGAGACCCTACGAGCAGTACTTC

j_gene: TRBJ2-1
d_gene: TRBD2
v_gene: TRBV4-3
abundance: -
CDR3aa: CASSRGAASGSSYNEQFF
CDR3nt: TGCGCCAGCAGCCGAGGAGCGGCTAGCGGGAGCTCCTACAATGAGCAGTTCTTC

j_gene: TRBJ2-7
d_gene: TRBD1
v_gene: TRBV15
abundance: -
CDR3aa: CATSGPGTASYEQYF
CDR3nt: TGTGCCACCAGCGGCCCGGGGACAGCCTCCTACGAGCAGTACTTC

j_gene: TRBJ1-5
d_gene: -
v_gene: TRBV18
abundance: -
CDR3aa: CASSPAGTNQPQHF
CDR3nt: TGTGCCAGCTCACCAGCGGGGACCAACCAGCCCCAGCATTTT

j_gene: TRBJ2-7
d_gene: TRBD1
v_gene: TRBV18
abundance: -
CDR3aa: CASSEGTANAQYF
CDR3nt: TGTGCCAGCTCAGAGGGGACAGCCAACGCGCAGTACTTC

j_gene: TRBJ1-4
d_gene: TRBD1
v_gene: TRBV18
abundance: few
CDR3aa: CASSLSRGRTNEKLFF
CDR3nt: TGTGCCAGCTCACTATCGAGGGGGCGAACTAATGAAAAACTGTTTTTT

j_gene: TRBJ1-6
d_gene: -
v_gene: TRBV6-5
abundance: -
CDR3aa: CASSSPRVNSPLHF
CDR3nt: TGTGCCAGCAGTTCCCCCAGGGTTAATTCACCCCTCCACTTT

j_gene: TRBJ2-7
d_gene: TRBD1
v_gene: TRBV29-1
abundance: -
CDR3aa: CSVGQGTYEQYF
CDR3nt: TGCAGCGTCGGACAGGGGACCTACGAGCAGTACTTC

j_gene: TRBJ1-2
d_gene: -
v_gene: TRBV5-4
abundance: once
CDR3aa: CASSLGTDLFLNYGYTF
CDR3nt: TGTGCCAGCAGCTTGGGGACAGACCTGTTCCTCAACTATGGCTACACCTTC

j_gene: TRBJ1-1
d_gene: -
v_gene: TRBV28
abundance: -
CDR3aa: CASSRTEAFF
CDR3nt: TGTGCCAGCAGTCGGACTGAAGCTTTCTTT

j_gene: TRBJ2-3
d_gene: TRBD1
v_gene: TRBV18
abundance: -
CDR3aa: CASSPPGGARTDTQYF
CDR3nt: TGTGCCAGCTCACCTCCAGGGGGCGCAAGGACAGATACGCAGTATTTT

j_gene: TRBJ1-1
d_gene: -
v_gene: TRBV7-9
abundance: -
CDR3aa: CASSLRDTEAFF
CDR3nt: TGTGCCAGCAGCTTACGGGACACTGAAGCTTTCTTT

j_gene: TRBJ1-1
d_gene: -
v_gene: TRBV2
abundance: few
CDR3aa: CASRIQGRGTEAFF
CDR3nt: TGTGCCAGCAGGATACAAGGGCGGGGTACTGAAGCTTTCTTT

j_gene: TRBJ2-3
d_gene: -
v_gene: TRBV5-1
abundance: once
CDR3aa: CASSQLGTLRDTQYF
CDR3nt: TGCGCCAGCAGCCAACTTGGGACTCTACGAGATACGCAGTATTTT

j_gene: TRBJ2-7
d_gene: -
v_gene: TRBV11-2
abundance: -
CDR3aa: CASRGDSWGLYEQYF
CDR3nt: TGTGCCAGCAGAGGTGACAGTTGGGGCCTCTACGAGCAGTACTTC

j_gene: TRBJ2-3
d_gene: -
v_gene: TRBV6-2/TRBV6-3
abundance: -
CDR3aa: CASSYHRVSTDTQYF
CDR3nt: TGTGCCAGCAGTTACCACAGGGTCTCCACAGATACGCAGTATTTT

j_gene: TRBJ2-3
d_gene: TRBD2
v_gene: TRBV7-3
abundance: -
CDR3aa: CASSRGLAGATDTQYF
CDR3nt: TGTGCCAGCAGCCGGGGACTAGCGGGGGCAACAGATACGCAGTATTTT

j_gene: TRBJ1-2
d_gene: -
v_gene: TRBV30
abundance: -
CDR3aa: CAWSVGDGYTF
CDR3nt: TGTGCCTGGAGTGTAGGGGATGGCTACACCTTC

j_gene: TRBJ2-1
d_gene: TRBD1
v_gene: TRBV5-6
abundance: -
CDR3aa: CASSFRTGSSYNEQFF
CDR3nt: TGTGCCAGCAGCTTTCGGACAGGGAGCTCCTACAATGAGCAGTTCTTC

j_gene: TRBJ1-1
d_gene: TRBD1
v_gene: TRBV7-3
abundance: -
CDR3aa: CASSLKTGDTEAFF
CDR3nt: TGTGCCAGCAGCTTAAAGACAGGGGACACTGAAGCTTTCTTT

j_gene: TRBJ1-2
d_gene: TRBD1
v_gene: TRBV28
abundance: -
CDR3aa: CASSPGTGGNYGYTF
CDR3nt: TGTGCCAGCAGTCCCGGGACAGGGGGGAACTATGGCTACACCTTC

j_gene: TRBJ2-3
d_gene: TRBD1
v_gene: TRBV5-1
abundance: -
CDR3aa: CASSPGQLTDTQYF
CDR3nt: TGCGCCAGCAGCCCGGGACAGCTCACAGATACGCAGTATTTT

j_gene: TRBJ2-7
d_gene: TRBD1
v_gene: TRBV28
abundance: few
CDR3aa: CASSGIGTGAPEQYF
CDR3nt: TGTGCCAGCAGTGGAATCGGGACAGGGGCCCCCGAGCAGTACTTC

j_gene: TRBJ2-7
d_gene: TRBD2
v_gene: TRBV4-3
abundance: -
CDR3aa: CASSQEWELAGSYEQYF
CDR3nt: TGCGCCAGCAGCCAAGAATGGGAATTAGCGGGGTCCTACGAGCAGTACTTC

j_gene: TRBJ2-5
d_gene: TRBD2
v_gene: TRBV18
abundance: -
CDR3aa: CASTFSGAAGETQYF
CDR3nt: TGTGCCAGCACCTTCAGCGGGGCGGCGGGAGAGACCCAGTACTTC

j_gene: TRBJ1-6
d_gene: TRBD1
v_gene: TRBV5-8
abundance: -
CDR3aa: CASSSGQGVGSPLHF
CDR3nt: TGTGCCAGCAGCTCTGGACAGGGGGTGGGTTCACCCCTCCACTTT

j_gene: TRBJ2-7
d_gene: TRBD1
v_gene: TRBV29-1
abundance: few
CDR3aa: CSVPGQGAREQYF
CDR3nt: TGCAGCGTGCCGGGACAGGGTGCGCGGGAGCAGTACTTC

j_gene: TRBJ2-3
d_gene: TRBD1
v_gene: TRBV15
abundance: -
CDR3aa: CATSFRTGRDTQYF
CDR3nt: TGTGCCACCAGCTTCCGGACAGGGCGGGATACGCAGTATTTT

j_gene: TRBJ2-1
d_gene: TRBD2
v_gene: TRBV7-3
abundance: -
CDR3aa: CASSVGGISGRNEQFF
CDR3nt: TGTGCCAGCAGCGTCGGGGGGATTAGCGGGAGGAATGAGCAGTTCTTC

j_gene: TRBJ2-7
d_gene: TRBD1
v_gene: TRBV11-1
abundance: once
CDR3aa: CASSARTGGRYEQYF
CDR3nt: TGTGCCAGCAGCGCGAGGACAGGGGGCAGGTACGAGCAGTACTTC